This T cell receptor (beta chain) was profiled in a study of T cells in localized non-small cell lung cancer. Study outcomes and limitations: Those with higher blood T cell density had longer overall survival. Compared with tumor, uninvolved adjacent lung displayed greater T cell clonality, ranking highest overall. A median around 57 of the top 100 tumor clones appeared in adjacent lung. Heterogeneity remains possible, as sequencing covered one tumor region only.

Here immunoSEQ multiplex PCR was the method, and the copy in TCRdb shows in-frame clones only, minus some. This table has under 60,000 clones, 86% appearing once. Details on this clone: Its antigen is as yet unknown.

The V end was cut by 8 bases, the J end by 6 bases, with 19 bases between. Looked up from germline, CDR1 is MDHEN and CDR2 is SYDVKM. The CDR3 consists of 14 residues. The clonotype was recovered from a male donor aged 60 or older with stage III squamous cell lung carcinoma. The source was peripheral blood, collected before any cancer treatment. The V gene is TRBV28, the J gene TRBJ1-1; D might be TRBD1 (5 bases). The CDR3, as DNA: TGTGCCAGCGTATTGGAGGCGGGGCTCGCTGAAGCTTTCTTT. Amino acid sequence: CASVLEAGLAEAFF.